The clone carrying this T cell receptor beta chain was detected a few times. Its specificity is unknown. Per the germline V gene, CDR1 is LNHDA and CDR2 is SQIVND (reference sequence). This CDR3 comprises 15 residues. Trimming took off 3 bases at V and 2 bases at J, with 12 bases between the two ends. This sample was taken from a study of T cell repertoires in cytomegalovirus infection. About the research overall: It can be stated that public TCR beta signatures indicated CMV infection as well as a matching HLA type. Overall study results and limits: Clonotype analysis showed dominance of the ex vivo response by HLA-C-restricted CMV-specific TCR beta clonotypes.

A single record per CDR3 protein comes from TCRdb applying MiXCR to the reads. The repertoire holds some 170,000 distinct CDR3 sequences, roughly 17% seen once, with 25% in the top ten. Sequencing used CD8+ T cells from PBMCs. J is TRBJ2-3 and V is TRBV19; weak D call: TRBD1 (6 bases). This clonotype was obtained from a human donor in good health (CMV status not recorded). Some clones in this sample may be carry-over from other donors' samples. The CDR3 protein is CASSIGTSDTDTQYF. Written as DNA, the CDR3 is TGTGCCAGTAGTATCGGGACATCCGACACAGATACGCAGTATTTT.